Below, 2 T cell receptor beta chains from the same sample are listed, as sequenced in a study of neurological immune-mediated disorders. From the 5' RACE reads, TCRdb called clonotypes with MiXCR, one entry per CDR3 protein. The top ten hold around 15% of the sample, which has more than 40,000 distinct CDR3 sequences, around 2.9% seen once. The sequencing sample was made of PBMCs. Receptors were obtained from a woman aged 45-59 years with multiple sclerosis.

This clonotype has ten or more counts. This sequence joins TRBV5-1 and TRBJ2-1; D is perhaps TRBD2 (7 bases). The germline V and J ends were trimmed by 5 bases and 7 bases, with 16 bases remaining between them. CDR1 is SGHRS and CDR2 is YFSETQ in the germline V gene. CDR3 size: 14 residues. The CDR3 DNA reads as TGCGCCAGCAGTAAGGGGGGGGGTACAAATGAGCAGTTCTTC. It specifies CASSKGGGTNEQFF.

This clonotype was observed at least ten times. J is TRBJ2-1 and V is TRBV20-1; 9 bases line up with TRBD2. J gave up 0 bases and V 7 bases, and 4 bases lay outside the gene matches. Germline CDR1 is DFQATT and CDR2 is SNEGSKA (reference sequence). The length of the CDR3 is 14 residues. This chain's CDR3 is CSVLRGGSYNEQFF. CDR3 nucleotides: TGCAGTGTCTTGCGGGGGGGCTCCTACAATGAGCAGTTCTTC.